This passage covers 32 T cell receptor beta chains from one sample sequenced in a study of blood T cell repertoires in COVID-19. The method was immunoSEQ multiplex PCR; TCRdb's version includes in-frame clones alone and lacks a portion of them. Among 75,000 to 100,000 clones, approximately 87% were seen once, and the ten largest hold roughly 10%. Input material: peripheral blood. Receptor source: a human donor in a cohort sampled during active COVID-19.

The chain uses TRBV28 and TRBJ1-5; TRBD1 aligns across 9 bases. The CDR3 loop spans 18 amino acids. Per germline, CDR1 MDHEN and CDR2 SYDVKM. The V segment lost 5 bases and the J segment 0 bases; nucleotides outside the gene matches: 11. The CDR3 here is CASSPWTGDTYSNQPQHF. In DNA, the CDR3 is TGTGCCAGCAGTCCGTGGACAGGGGATACGTATAGCAATCAGCCCCAGCATTTT.

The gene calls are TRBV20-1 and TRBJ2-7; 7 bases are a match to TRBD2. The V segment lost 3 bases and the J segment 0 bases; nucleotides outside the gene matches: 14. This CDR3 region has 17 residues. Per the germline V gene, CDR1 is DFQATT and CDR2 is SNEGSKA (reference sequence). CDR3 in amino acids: CSASKLAGAGHSYEQYF. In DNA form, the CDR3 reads TGCAGTGCTAGTAAATTGGCGGGAGCGGGTCACTCCTACGAGCAGTACTTC.

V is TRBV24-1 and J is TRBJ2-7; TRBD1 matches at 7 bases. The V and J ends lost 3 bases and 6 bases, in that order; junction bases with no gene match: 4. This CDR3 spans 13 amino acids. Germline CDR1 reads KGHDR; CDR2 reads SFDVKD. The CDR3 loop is CATSDTGVGEQYF. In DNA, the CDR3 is TGTGCCACCAGTGATACAGGGGTGGGCGAGCAGTACTTC.

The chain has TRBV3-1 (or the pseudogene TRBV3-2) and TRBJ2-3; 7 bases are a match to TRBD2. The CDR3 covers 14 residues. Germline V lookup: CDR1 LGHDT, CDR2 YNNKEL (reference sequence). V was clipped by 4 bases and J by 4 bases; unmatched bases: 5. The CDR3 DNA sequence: TGTGCCAGCAGCCCTAGACTAGCACCAGATACGCAGTATTTT. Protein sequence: CASSPRLAPDTQYF.

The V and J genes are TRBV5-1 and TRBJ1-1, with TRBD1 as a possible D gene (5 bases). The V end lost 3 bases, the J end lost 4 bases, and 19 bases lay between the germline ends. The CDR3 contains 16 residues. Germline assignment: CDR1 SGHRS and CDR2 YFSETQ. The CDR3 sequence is CASSYSTPGEGTEAFF. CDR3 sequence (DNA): TGCGCCAGCAGCTACTCGACTCCGGGGGAAGGCACTGAAGCTTTCTTT.

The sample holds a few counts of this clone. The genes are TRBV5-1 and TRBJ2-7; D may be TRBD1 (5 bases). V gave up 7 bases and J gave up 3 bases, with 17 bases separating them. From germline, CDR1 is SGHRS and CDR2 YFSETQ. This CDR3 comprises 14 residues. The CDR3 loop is CASGLTGNHYEQYF. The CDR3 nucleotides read TGCGCCAGCGGTCTAACAGGAAACCACTACGAGCAGTACTTC.

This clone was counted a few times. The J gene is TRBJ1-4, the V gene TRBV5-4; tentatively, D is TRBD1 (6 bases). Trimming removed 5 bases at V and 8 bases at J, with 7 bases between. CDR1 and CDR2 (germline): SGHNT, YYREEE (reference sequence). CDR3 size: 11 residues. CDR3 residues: CASSQGEKLFF. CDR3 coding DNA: TGTGCCAGCAGTCAGGGGGAAAAACTGTTTTTT.

CDR3: CASNEGQGRSPLHF. The CDR3 coding sequence is TGTGCCAGCAACGAGGGACAGGGGAGATCACCCCTCCACTTT. The chain joins TRBV7-2 to TRBJ1-6; 10 bases agree with TRBD1. Germline V gene sequence: CDR1 SGHTA, CDR2 FQGNSA. The CDR3 sequence is 14 residues long. With V trimmed by 7 bases and J by 10 bases, 7 bases remained unmatched.

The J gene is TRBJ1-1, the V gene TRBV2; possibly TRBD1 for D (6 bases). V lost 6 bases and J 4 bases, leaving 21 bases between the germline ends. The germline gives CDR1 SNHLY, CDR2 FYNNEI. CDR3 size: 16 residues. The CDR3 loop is CASRPDRPGVGTEAFF. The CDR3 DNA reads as TGTGCCAGCAGACCCGACAGGCCAGGTGTGGGCACTGAAGCTTTCTTT.

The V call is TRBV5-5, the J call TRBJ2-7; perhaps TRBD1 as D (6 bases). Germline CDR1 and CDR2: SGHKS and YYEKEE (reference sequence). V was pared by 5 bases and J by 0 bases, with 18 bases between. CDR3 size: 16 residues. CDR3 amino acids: CASSNGQFASSYEQYF. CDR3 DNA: TGTGCCAGCAGTAATGGACAGTTCGCGAGCTCCTACGAGCAGTACTTC.

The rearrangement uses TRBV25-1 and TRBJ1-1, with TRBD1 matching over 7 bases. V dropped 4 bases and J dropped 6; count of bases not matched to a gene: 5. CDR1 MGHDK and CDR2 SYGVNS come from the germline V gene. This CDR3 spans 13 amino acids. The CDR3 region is CASSARGEAEAFF. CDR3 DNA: TGTGCCAGCAGTGCCAGGGGGGAAGCTGAAGCTTTCTTT.

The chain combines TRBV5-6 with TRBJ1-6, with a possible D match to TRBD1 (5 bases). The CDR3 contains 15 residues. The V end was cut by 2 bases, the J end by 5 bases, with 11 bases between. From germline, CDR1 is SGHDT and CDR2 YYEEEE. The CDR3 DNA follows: TGTGCCAGCAGCTTAGGGGCCGGCAATAATTCACCCCTCCACTTT. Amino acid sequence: CASSLGAGNNSPLHF.

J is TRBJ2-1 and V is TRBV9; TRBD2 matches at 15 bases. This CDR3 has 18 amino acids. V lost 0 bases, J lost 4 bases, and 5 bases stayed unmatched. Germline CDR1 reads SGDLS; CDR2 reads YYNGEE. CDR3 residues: CASSVGTSGRAGYNEQFF. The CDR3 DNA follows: TGTGCCAGCAGCGTAGGGACTAGCGGGAGGGCCGGGTACAATGAGCAGTTCTTC.

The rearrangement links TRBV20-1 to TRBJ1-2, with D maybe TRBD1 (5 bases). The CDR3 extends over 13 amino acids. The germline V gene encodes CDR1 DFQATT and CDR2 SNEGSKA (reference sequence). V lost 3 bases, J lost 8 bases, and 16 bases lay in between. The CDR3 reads CSASRPQGNGYTF. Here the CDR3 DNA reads TGCAGTGCTAGTCGACCCCAGGGTAACGGCTACACCTTC.

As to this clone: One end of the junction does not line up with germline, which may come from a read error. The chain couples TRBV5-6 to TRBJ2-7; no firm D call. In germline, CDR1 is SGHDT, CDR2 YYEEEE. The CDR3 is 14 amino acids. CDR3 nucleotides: TGTGCCAGCAGCTTGGATGCGGTCTCCAACGAGCAGTACTTC. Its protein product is CASSLDAVSNEQYF.

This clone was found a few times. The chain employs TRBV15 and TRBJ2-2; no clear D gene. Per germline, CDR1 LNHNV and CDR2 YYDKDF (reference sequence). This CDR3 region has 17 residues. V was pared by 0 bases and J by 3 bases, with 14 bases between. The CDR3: CATSRDFRVPDTGELFF. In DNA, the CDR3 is TGTGCCACCAGCAGAGATTTTCGGGTCCCCGACACCGGGGAGCTGTTTTTT.

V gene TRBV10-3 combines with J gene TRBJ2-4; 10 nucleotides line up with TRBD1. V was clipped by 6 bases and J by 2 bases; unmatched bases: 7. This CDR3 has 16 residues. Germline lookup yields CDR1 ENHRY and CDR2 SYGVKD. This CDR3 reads CAISSGTGDTKNIQYF. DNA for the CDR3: TGTGCCATCAGCTCCGGGACAGGGGATACCAAAAACATTCAGTACTTC.

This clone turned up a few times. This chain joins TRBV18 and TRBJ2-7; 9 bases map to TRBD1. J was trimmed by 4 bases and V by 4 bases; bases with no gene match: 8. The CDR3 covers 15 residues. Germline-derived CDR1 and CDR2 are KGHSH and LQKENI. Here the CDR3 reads CASSLGTGLIYEQYF. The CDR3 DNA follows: TGTGCCAGCTCACTAGGGACAGGGCTTATTTACGAGCAGTACTTC.

CDR3 coding DNA: TGTGCCAGTAGTATTGTTCGGACAGGGGACTTACTCGGGGAGCTGTTTTTT. Translating it yields CASSIVRTGDLLGELFF. The V and J genes are TRBV19 and TRBJ2-2; 9 bases line up with TRBD1. The CDR3 sequence is 17 residues long. The trim removed 3 bases at V and 7 bases at J, leaving 12 bases unmatched. CDR1 is LNHDA and CDR2 is SQIVND in the germline V gene (reference sequence).

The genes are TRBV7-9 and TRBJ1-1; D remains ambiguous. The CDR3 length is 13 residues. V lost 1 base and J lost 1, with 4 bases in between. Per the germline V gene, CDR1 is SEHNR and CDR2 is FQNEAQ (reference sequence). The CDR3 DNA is TGTGCCAGCAGCTTAGTCAAGAACACTGAAGCTTTCTTT. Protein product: CASSLVKNTEAFF.

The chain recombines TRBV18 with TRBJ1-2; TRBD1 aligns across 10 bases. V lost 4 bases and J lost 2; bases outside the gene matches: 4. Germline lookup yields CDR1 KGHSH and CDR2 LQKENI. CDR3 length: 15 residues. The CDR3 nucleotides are TGTGCCAGCTCACAAGGGACAGGGGCGAACTATGGCTACACCTTC. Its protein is CASSQGTGANYGYTF.

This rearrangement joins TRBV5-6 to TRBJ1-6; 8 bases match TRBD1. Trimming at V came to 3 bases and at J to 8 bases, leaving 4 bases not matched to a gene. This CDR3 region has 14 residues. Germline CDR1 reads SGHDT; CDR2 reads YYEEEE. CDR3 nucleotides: TGTGCCAGCAGCTCAGGGGGCCTTGATTCACCCCTCCACTTT. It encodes CASSSGGLDSPLHF.

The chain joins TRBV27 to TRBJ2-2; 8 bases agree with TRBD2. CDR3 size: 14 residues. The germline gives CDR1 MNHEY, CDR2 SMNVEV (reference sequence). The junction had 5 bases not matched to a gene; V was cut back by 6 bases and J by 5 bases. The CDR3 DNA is TGTGCCAGCAGGGGGACTAGAGGGACCGGGGAGCTGTTTTTT. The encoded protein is CASRGTRGTGELFF.

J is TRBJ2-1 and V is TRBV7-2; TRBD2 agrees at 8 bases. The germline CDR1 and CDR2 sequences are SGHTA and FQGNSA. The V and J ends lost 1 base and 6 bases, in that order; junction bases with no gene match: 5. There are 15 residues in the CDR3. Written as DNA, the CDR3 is TGTGCCAGCAGCTTAGGGACTAGCATGGGCAATGAGCAGTTCTTC. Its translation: CASSLGTSMGNEQFF.

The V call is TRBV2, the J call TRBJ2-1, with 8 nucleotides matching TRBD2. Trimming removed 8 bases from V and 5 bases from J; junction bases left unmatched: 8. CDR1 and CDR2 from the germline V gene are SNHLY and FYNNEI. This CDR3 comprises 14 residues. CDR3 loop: CASSGRGENNEQFF. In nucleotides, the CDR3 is TGTGCCAGCTCCGGGCGGGGGGAAAACAATGAGCAGTTCTTC.

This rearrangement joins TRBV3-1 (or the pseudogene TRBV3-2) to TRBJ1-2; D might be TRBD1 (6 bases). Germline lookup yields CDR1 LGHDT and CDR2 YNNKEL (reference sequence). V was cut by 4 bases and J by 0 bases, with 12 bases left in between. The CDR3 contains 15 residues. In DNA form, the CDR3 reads TGTGCCAGCAGCCTCCAGGGGAGAGCTAACTATGGCTACACCTTC. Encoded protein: CASSLQGRANYGYTF.

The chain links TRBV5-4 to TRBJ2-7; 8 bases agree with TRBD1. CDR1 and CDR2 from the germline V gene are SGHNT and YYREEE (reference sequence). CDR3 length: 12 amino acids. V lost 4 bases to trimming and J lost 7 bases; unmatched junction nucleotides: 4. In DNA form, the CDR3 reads TGTGCCAGCAGCAAAACAGGGGGGGAGCAGTACTTC. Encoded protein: CASSKTGGEQYF.

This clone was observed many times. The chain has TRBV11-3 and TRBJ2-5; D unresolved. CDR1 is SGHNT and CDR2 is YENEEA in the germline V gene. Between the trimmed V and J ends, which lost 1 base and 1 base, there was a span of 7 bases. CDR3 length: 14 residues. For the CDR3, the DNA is TGTGCCAGCAGCTTAGGCCAGGCCCAAGAGACCCAGTACTTC. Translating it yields CASSLGQAQETQYF. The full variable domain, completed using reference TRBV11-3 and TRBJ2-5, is EAGVVQSPRYKIIEKKQPVAFWCNPISGHNTLYWYLQNLGQGPELLIRYENEEAVDDSQLPKDRFSAERLKGVDSTLKIQPAELGDSAVYLCASSLGQAQETQYFGPGTRLLVL.

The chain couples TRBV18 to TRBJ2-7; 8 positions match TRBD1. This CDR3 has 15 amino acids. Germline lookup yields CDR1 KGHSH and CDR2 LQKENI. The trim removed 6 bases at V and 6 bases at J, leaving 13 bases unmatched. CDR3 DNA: TGTGCCAGCTCTCGATCCGGGACAGGTCTAGGCGAGCAGTACTTC. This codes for CASSRSGTGLGEQYF. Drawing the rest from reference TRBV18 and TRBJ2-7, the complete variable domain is NAGVMQNPRHLVRRRGQEARLRCSPMKGHSHVYWYRQLPEEGLKFMVYLQKENIIDESGMPKERFSAEFPKEGPSILRIQQVVRGDSAAYFCASSRSGTGLGEQYFGPGTRLTVT.

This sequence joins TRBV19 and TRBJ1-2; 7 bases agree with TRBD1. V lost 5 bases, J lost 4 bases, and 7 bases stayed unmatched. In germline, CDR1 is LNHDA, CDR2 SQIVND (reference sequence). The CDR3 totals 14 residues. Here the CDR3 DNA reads TGTGCCAGTAGTCCGGGACAGCAAAGCTATGGCTACACCTTC. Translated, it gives CASSPGQQSYGYTF.

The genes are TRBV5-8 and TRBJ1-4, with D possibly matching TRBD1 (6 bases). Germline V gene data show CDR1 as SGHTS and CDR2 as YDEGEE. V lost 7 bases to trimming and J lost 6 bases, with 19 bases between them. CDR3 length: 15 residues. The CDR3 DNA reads TGTGCCAGCGTCCGGGGGGGGACAAGATATGAAAAACTGTTTTTT. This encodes CASVRGGTRYEKLFF.

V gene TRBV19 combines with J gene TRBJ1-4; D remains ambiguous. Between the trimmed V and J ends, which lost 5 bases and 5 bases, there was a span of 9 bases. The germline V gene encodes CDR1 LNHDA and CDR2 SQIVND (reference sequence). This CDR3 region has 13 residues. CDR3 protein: CASSADLNEKLFF. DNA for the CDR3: TGTGCCAGTAGTGCGGATCTCAATGAAAAACTGTTTTTT.